The 6 T cell receptor beta chains presented below share a single source sample, sequenced in a study of blood T cell repertoires in COVID-19. The table came from immunoSEQ multiplex PCR; TCRdb's copy has only in-frame clones and leaves some out. The data contain a few hundred thousand clones, less than 90% of them singletons. Material: PBMCs or T cells enriched from blood (not recorded which). The receptors shown here come from a woman aged 45-59 years who had recovered from COVID-19.

This sequence joins TRBV25-1 and TRBJ1-1; unclear D gene. CDR3 length: 14 amino acids. Germline CDR1 and CDR2: MGHDK and SYGVNS. V lost 3 bases and J lost 3, with 11 bases in between. The CDR3 bases are TGTGCCAGCAGTGAGGTATCGACACACACTGAAGCTTTCTTT. Translation: CASSEVSTHTEAFF. Complete variable domain (other parts from reference TRBV25-1 and TRBJ1-1): EADIYQTPRYLVIGTGKKITLECSQTMGHDKMYWYQQDPGMELHLIHYSYGVNSTEKGDLSSESTVSRIRTEHFPLTLESARPSHTSQYLCASSEVSTHTEAFFGQGTRLTVV.

V and J are TRBV20-1 and TRBJ2-5; D not resolved. Trimming took 7 bases from V and 5 from J, leaving 11 bases between them. The V gene's germline CDR1 is DFQATT and CDR2 SNEGSKA (reference sequence). The CDR3 contains 11 residues. The CDR3 spells CSVAVGETQYF. The CDR3 nucleotides are TGCAGTGTGGCTGTCGGGGAGACCCAGTACTTC.

This clone was seen only once. J is TRBJ1-2 and V is TRBV29-1, with TRBD1 as a possible D gene (6 bases). Germline V gives CDR1 SQVTM, CDR2 ANQGSEA. CDR3 size: 11 residues. In DNA form, the CDR3 reads TGCAGTGCCAGAGGGGGGGACGGCTACACCTTC. Encoded protein: CSARGGDGYTF.

V and J are TRBV3-1 (or the pseudogene TRBV3-2) and TRBJ1-6; 8 bases are shared with TRBD1. CDR1 and CDR2 (germline): LGHDT, YNNKEL (reference sequence). The CDR3 is 18 amino acids. The V and J ends lost 1 base and 7 bases, in that order; junction bases with no gene match: 12. CDR3 DNA: TGTGCCAGCAGCCAAGCAGGGATCTGGACAGGGACAAATTCACCCCTCCACTTT. Protein product: CASSQAGIWTGTNSPLHF.

This clone was counted only a few times. The genes are TRBV11-3 and TRBJ1-2; D is unclear. The V and J ends lost 6 bases and 8 bases respectively, with 13 bases between them. This CDR3 comprises 12 residues. In germline, CDR1 is SGHNT, CDR2 YENEEA. The CDR3 protein is CASSRSREGYTF. CDR3 DNA: TGTGCCAGCAGTCGTTCCCGCGAAGGCTACACCTTC.

Notes on this clone: Other DNA sequences in this specimen translate into the identical CDR3. The chain recombines TRBV6-5 with TRBJ1-1; D is uncertain. The V end lost 0 bases, the J end lost 2 bases, and 7 bases lay between the germline ends. Germline V gene lookup returns CDR1 MNHEY and CDR2 SVGAGI. The CDR3 is 14 amino acids. The chain's CDR3 is CASSYSTGNTEAFF. CDR3 coding DNA: TGTGCCAGCAGTTACTCGACTGGAAACACTGAAGCTTTCTTT.